Sequencing of this TCR beta chain was carried out in a study of T-cell memory formation after mild COVID-19. In TCRdb, the 5' RACE reads were re-called with MiXCR into one record per CDR3 protein. This sample yields 270,000 or so distinct CDR3 sequences, of which 16% are seen a single time; around 20% belongs to the top ten. V was clipped by 3 bases and J by 2 bases; unmatched bases: 13. The length of the CDR3 is 19 residues. Per germline, CDR1 SGHRS and CDR2 YFSETQ. The source material was PBMCs or a T cell subset sorted from them (not recorded which). The TCR was taken from a young man who had mild COVID-19 (a few samples of this study predate the infection). Cell type and time point are not known. This sequence joins TRBV5-1 and TRBJ2-5; 13 positions match TRBD2. The CDR3 coding sequence is TGCGCCAGCAGCTCGCAGACTAGCGGGGGGCCCTTACTTCAAGAGACCCAGTACTTC. Translating gives CASSSQTSGGPLLQETQYF.